One and the same sample provided the 31 T cell receptor beta chains below, sequenced in a study of cytomegalovirus exposure and HLA in healthy donors. PCR amplification relied on 60 Vbeta primers (plus 13 Jbeta primers). The data were produced by immunoSEQ multiplex PCR, yet TCRdb's version contains in-frame clones alone and is incomplete. The repertoire holds fewer than 200,000 clones, roughly 80% seen once, with more than 1.5% in the top ten. The sample comprised PBMCs. The receptors come from a human donor in good health.

V gene TRBV12-5 combines with J gene TRBJ2-2; 7 bases fit TRBD1. CDR1 is LGHNT, CDR2 FRNRAP, per germline. V was clipped by 1 base and J by 9 bases; unmatched bases: 5. This CDR3 contains 14 residues. This CDR3 reads CASGLGDRDRELFF. The DNA for the CDR3 is TGTGCTAGTGGTTTGGGAGACAGGGATCGGGAGCTGTTTTTT. The variable domain in full, with the rest retrieved from reference TRBV12-5 and TRBJ2-2, is DARVTQTPRHKVTEMGQEVTMRCQPILGHNTVFWYRQTMMQGLELLAYFRNRAPLDDSGMPKDRFSAEMPDATLATLKIQPSEPRDSAVYFCASGLGDRDRELFFGEGSRLTVL.

A word on this clone: One end of the junction is discordant with germline, which a read error may explain. CDR3 sequence reads: CASSLSGVGTQYF. CDR3 nucleotide sequence: TGTGCTAGCAGCTTAAGCGGTGTGGGGACCCAGTACTTC. The chain carries TRBV7-7 and TRBJ2-5; possibly TRBD2 for D (5 bases). CDR3 length: 13 residues. Germline CDR1 SSHAT, CDR2 FNYEAQ (reference sequence).

The gene calls are TRBV11-3 and TRBJ1-1, with D maybe TRBD1 (6 bases). Trimming stripped 3 bases from V and 6 bases from J, with 20 bases between. Germline CDR1 SGHNT, CDR2 YENEEA. The CDR3 consists of 16 residues. The CDR3 coding sequence is TGTGCCAGCAGCTTTGGGGGCGCGAAATCGTACGCTGAAGCTTTCTTT. It specifies CASSFGGAKSYAEAFF.

This clone was seen only a few times. An end of the junction does not agree with germline; a read error may underlie this. The CDR3 DNA reads TGTTCCAGCAGCTTGGGACAGGGAGTCGGCACTGAAGCTTTCTTT. Translating it yields CSSSLGQGVGTEAFF. The chain is built from TRBV7-9 and TRBJ1-1, with 9 bases aligning to TRBD1. Germline V gene sequence: CDR1 SEHNR, CDR2 FQNEAQ (reference sequence). The CDR3 runs to 15 residues.

This clone was detected only once. This chain links TRBV2 with TRBJ1-1, with TRBD1 matching 8 bases. Germline trimming cut 5 bases from V and 1 base from J; bases unmatched to any gene: 12. This CDR3 region has 17 residues. CDR1 is SNHLY and CDR2 is FYNNEI in the germline V gene. CDR3 residues: CASSPLGRGRRNTEAFF. The CDR3 region has the DNA TGTGCCAGCAGTCCCCTGGGCAGGGGGCGCCGGAACACTGAAGCTTTCTTT.

The V call is TRBV9, the J call TRBJ2-1; D not certain. The CDR3 consists of 13 residues. Per germline, CDR1 SGDLS and CDR2 YYNGEE. V was clipped by 0 bases and J by 4 bases, with 5 bases between them. In nucleotides, the CDR3 is TGTGCCAGCAGCGTAGACGGGTACAATGAGCAGTTCTTC. Residues: CASSVDGYNEQFF.

V is TRBV5-4 and J is TRBJ2-3, with 9 bases fitting TRBD2. Germline V gene sequence: CDR1 SGHNT, CDR2 YYREEE (reference sequence). CDR3 length: 18 amino acids. V dropped 4 bases and J dropped 5; count of bases not matched to a gene: 17. The CDR3 nucleotides read TGTGCCAGCAGCACCCGGACTAGCGCTGTACCTCGCTTAGATACGCAGTATTTT. Encoded protein: CASSTRTSAVPRLDTQYF.

The V gene is TRBV7-3, the J gene TRBJ2-2; perhaps TRBD2 as D (6 bases). This CDR3 is built from 15 residues. Germline-derived CDR1 and CDR2 are SGHTA and FQGTGA. Between the trimmed V and J ends, which lost 6 bases and 1 base, there was a span of 12 bases. CDR3 nucleotide sequence: TGTGCCAGCAGTCCGGGACTTATGAACACCGGGGAGCTGTTTTTT. Amino acid sequence: CASSPGLMNTGELFF. Looking up the rest from reference TRBV7-3 and TRBJ2-2 gives the full variable domain: GAGVSQTPSNKVTEKGKYVELRCDPISGHTALYWYRQSLGQGPEFLIYFQGTGAADDSGLPNDRFFAVRPEGSVSTLKIQRTERGDSAVYLCASSPGLMNTGELFFGEGSRLTVL.

V and J are TRBV27 and TRBJ1-2, with 9 nucleotides matching TRBD1. Unmatched junction bases numbered 5, after V lost 6 bases and J lost 3 bases. This CDR3 is 14 amino acids long. In germline, CDR1 is MNHEY, CDR2 SMNVEV (reference sequence). CDR3 region: CASSPDRGDYGYTF. In DNA, the CDR3 is TGTGCCAGCAGCCCCGACAGGGGGGACTATGGCTACACCTTC.

This rearrangement joins TRBV29-1 to TRBJ1-2, with a weak D call TRBD1 (5 bases). Trimming removed 1 base at V and 2 bases at J, with 11 bases between. CDR3 length equals 14 residues. Germline-derived CDR1 and CDR2 are SQVTM and ANQGSEA. The chain's CDR3 is CSVEGKGRNYGYTF. CDR3 sequence (DNA): TGCAGCGTTGAAGGAAAGGGGCGAAACTATGGCTACACCTTC.

This clone was recorded only once. The CDR3 DNA is TGTGCCAGCAGTGAACCGGGACAACTGAGGTACGAGCAGTACTTC. The encoded protein is CASSEPGQLRYEQYF. This chain joins TRBV28 and TRBJ2-7; possibly TRBD1 for D (6 bases). Per the germline V gene, CDR1 is MDHEN and CDR2 is SYDVKM. CDR3 length equals 15 residues. Trimming took off 5 bases at V and 4 bases at J, with 18 bases between the two ends. The full variable domain, its missing parts supplied by reference TRBV28 and TRBJ2-7, is DVKVTQSSRYLVKRTGEKVFLECVQDMDHENMFWYRQDPGLGLRLIYFSYDVKMKEKGDIPEGYSVSREKKERFSLILESASTNQTSMYLCASSEPGQLRYEQYFGPGTRLTVT.

This chain uses TRBV6-6 with TRBJ1-1; no clear D. CDR1 is MNHNY, CDR2 SVGAGI, per germline (reference sequence). Trimming stripped 4 bases from V and 0 bases from J, with 15 bases between. This CDR3 has 16 residues. This CDR3 is CASSSGFGRMNTEAFF. In nucleotides, the CDR3 is TGTGCCAGCAGTTCGGGGTTCGGCAGAATGAACACTGAAGCTTTCTTT.

This clone has more than one count but fewer than ten. The chain uses TRBV5-6 and TRBJ1-5; 7 nucleotides match TRBD1. The CDR3 is 13 residues long. Germline V CDR1 and CDR2: SGHDT, YYEEEE. Trimming cost V 4 bases and J 6 bases; bases outside gene matches: 4. This CDR3 reads CASSNRGGQPQHF. CDR3 DNA sequence: TGTGCCAGCAGCAACAGGGGTGGTCAGCCCCAGCATTTT.

V usage is TRBV9 and J usage is TRBJ2-2, with D possibly TRBD1 on 7 matching bases. V lost 4 bases and J 3 bases, leaving 22 bases between the germline ends. Germline loops: CDR1 SGDLS, CDR2 YYNGEE. The length of the CDR3 is 18 residues. CDR3 DNA sequence: TGTGCCAGCAGCCCCCGGGACAGTTTTAGGGAGGACACCGGGGAGCTGTTTTTT. As protein: CASSPRDSFREDTGELFF.

The sample holds one count of this clone. The genes are TRBV15 and TRBJ2-1, with 7 bases lining up with TRBD2. Germline V gene sequence: CDR1 LNHNV, CDR2 YYDKDF (reference sequence). Unmatched junction bases numbered 8, after V lost 0 bases and J lost 6 bases. This CDR3 has 16 residues. In DNA form, the CDR3 reads TGTGCCACCAGCAGAGATCGCGCTAGCGGAAGCAATGAGCAGTTCTTC. Protein sequence: CATSRDRASGSNEQFF.

This chain joins TRBV19 and TRBJ1-2, with TRBD1 matching over 10 bases. The germline CDR1 and CDR2 sequences are LNHDA and SQIVND (reference sequence). The trim removed 5 bases at V and 7 bases at J, leaving 7 bases unmatched. The CDR3 spans 14 residues. The DNA of the CDR3 is TGTGCCAGTAGTGAGGGACAGGGGACCGGTGGCTACACCTTC. This encodes CASSEGQGTGGYTF.

This clone was detected only a few times. This chain connects TRBV9 to TRBJ1-1, with TRBD1 identical over 8 bases. Germline CDR1 is SGDLS and CDR2 is YYNGEE. This CDR3 region has 18 residues. V was pared by 3 bases and J by 7 bases, with 20 bases of the junction left unmatched. The CDR3: CASSGGLRGAGGGYEAFF. The CDR3 nucleotides read TGTGCCAGCAGCGGAGGGCTACGTGGGGCAGGGGGCGGTTATGAAGCTTTCTTT.

The gene calls are TRBV10-3 and TRBJ1-1; 10 bases fit TRBD1. V lost 3 bases, J lost 2 bases, and 9 bases stayed unmatched. Germline-derived CDR1 and CDR2 are ENHRY and SYGVKD. CDR3 size: 17 residues. The CDR3 protein is CAISDRDRGYTNTEAFF. For the CDR3, the DNA is TGTGCCATCAGTGATCGGGACAGGGGTTATACAAACACTGAAGCTTTCTTT.

This clone came up a few times. The genes are TRBV4-2 and TRBJ1-1, with D hard to call. Between the trimmed V and J ends, which lost 1 base and 1 base, there was a span of 7 bases. The length of the CDR3 is 14 residues. Germline CDR1 is LGHNA and CDR2 is YNFKEQ. The CDR3 DNA is TGTGCCAGCAGCCAAGGACAAGGGAACACTGAAGCTTTCTTT. It specifies CASSQGQGNTEAFF.

This chain uses TRBV5-4 with TRBJ1-1; D call uncertain. Trimming shortened V by 4 bases and J by 5 bases, and 18 bases separated the two germline ends. Germline-derived CDR1 and CDR2 are SGHNT and YYREEE (reference sequence). CDR3 length equals 15 residues. This chain's CDR3 is CASSLTWEKRTEAFF. CDR3 nucleotides: TGTGCCAGCAGCCTAACCTGGGAGAAGAGGACTGAAGCTTTCTTT.

A remark on this clone: This CDR3 is also generated by other DNA sequences in the sample. V gene TRBV9 combines with J gene TRBJ1-3; D perhaps matches TRBD1 (6 bases). The germline V and J ends were trimmed by 0 bases and 2 bases, with 6 bases remaining between them. This CDR3 spans 14 amino acids. Looked up from germline, CDR1 is SGDLS and CDR2 is YYNGEE. CDR3 protein: CASSVDRAGNTIYF. The CDR3 DNA reads TGTGCCAGCAGCGTAGACAGGGCTGGAAACACCATATATTTT.

About this clone: The junction shows a germline mismatch at one end, possibly a read error. The rearrangement joins TRBV5-4 to TRBJ2-7, with TRBD2 identical over 11 bases. From germline, CDR1 is SGHNT and CDR2 YYREEE (reference sequence). This CDR3 has 15 residues. The CDR3 DNA is TGTGCCGGCAGCTTTGGACTAGCGGGTAGCTACGAGCAGTACTTC. Its protein is CAGSFGLAGSYEQYF.

This chain connects TRBV2 to TRBJ1-5; maybe TRBD1 (6 bases). Per germline, CDR1 SNHLY and CDR2 FYNNEI. The germline V and J ends were trimmed by 6 bases and 7 bases, with 19 bases remaining between them. This CDR3 is built from 15 residues. The CDR3 spells CASSHGRGAEQPQHF. Written as DNA, the CDR3 is TGTGCCAGCAGCCACGGACGGGGGGCTGAGCAGCCCCAGCATTTT.

This chain uses TRBV6-1 with TRBJ2-5, with a possible D match to TRBD1 (6 bases). CDR1 MNHNS and CDR2 SASEGT come from the germline V gene. The germline V and J ends were trimmed by 8 bases and 5 bases, with 21 bases remaining between them. The CDR3 totals 15 residues. Written as DNA, the CDR3 is TGTGCCAGCCTCCTCAGTGGGGGCCTTGGGGAGACCCAGTACTTC. Its translation is CASLLSGGLGETQYF.

V and J are TRBV6-5 and TRBJ1-2; a weak D match, TRBD1 (5 bases). From germline, CDR1 is MNHEY and CDR2 SVGAGI. This CDR3 contains 16 residues. Trimming removed 0 bases from V and 4 bases from J, with 15 bases in between. This CDR3 is CASSYSEGSIAYGYTF. As DNA, the CDR3 is TGTGCCAGCAGTTACTCGGAGGGGAGCATCGCCTATGGCTACACCTTC.

CDR3: CASSPPGGTSGGGDTQYF. DNA for the CDR3: TGTGCCAGCTCACCCCCCGGAGGGACTAGCGGGGGTGGAGATACGCAGTATTTT. The chain recombines TRBV18 with TRBJ2-3; 14 bases agree with TRBD2. CDR1 is KGHSH and CDR2 is LQKENI in the germline V gene. The CDR3 has 18 amino acids. With 3 bases clipped from V and 5 bases from J, the junction kept 10 bases outside the gene matches.

The chain combines TRBV29-1 with TRBJ2-7; unclear D gene. In germline, CDR1 is SQVTM, CDR2 ANQGSEA. Trimming took 1 base from V and 4 from J, leaving 8 bases between them. CDR3 length: 12 residues. The CDR3 DNA reads TGCAGCGTTGAAGGCTCCAGATACGAGCAGTACTTC. It codes for CSVEGSRYEQYF.

The V and J genes are TRBV27 and TRBJ2-5, with 7 bases matching TRBD1. CDR3 size: 15 residues. Germline CDR1 reads MNHEY; CDR2 reads SMNVEV (reference sequence). V gave up 3 bases and J gave up 2 bases; unmatched junction bases: 6. CDR3 amino acids: CASSLPGQQQETQYF. The CDR3 DNA follows: TGTGCCAGCAGTTTGCCGGGACAGCAACAAGAGACCCAGTACTTC.

The chain carries TRBV9 and TRBJ1-4; D may be TRBD1 (6 bases). The CDR3 runs to 16 residues. Germline-derived CDR1 and CDR2 are SGDLS and YYNGEE. V lost 0 bases and J lost 4, with 13 bases in between. The CDR3 DNA reads TGTGCCAGCAGCGTAGATCTGACAGGAGTTAATGAAAAACTGTTTTTT. Protein: CASSVDLTGVNEKLFF.

This sequence joins TRBV25-1 and TRBJ1-1, with D perhaps matching TRBD1 (5 bases). Germline CDR1 reads MGHDK; CDR2 reads SYGVNS. Between the trimmed V and J ends, which lost 3 bases and 1 base, there was a span of 9 bases. This CDR3 has 14 residues. The CDR3 coding sequence is TGTGCCAGCAGTGATGGCAGGGCGAACACTGAAGCTTTCTTT. This sequence encodes CASSDGRANTEAFF.

This clone was detected only a few times. The J gene is TRBJ2-7, the V gene TRBV5-1; D ambiguous. V lost 4 bases and J 5 bases, leaving 7 bases between the germline ends. The CDR3 has 11 amino acids. Germline lookup yields CDR1 SGHRS and CDR2 YFSETQ. In DNA form, the CDR3 reads TGCGCCAGCAGCCGACTCAACGAGCAGTACTTC. It yields the protein CASSRLNEQYF.